These 10 T cell receptor beta chains originate from one sample sequenced in a study of blood T cell repertoires in COVID-19. Generated by immunoSEQ multiplex PCR, the TCRdb table keeps only in-frame clones and is missing some. The profile shows some 160,000 clones, roughly nine tenths of them singletons. Material for sequencing was peripheral blood. Receptor source: a man between 60 and 75 years old with acute or convalescent COVID-19.

The chain joins TRBV2 to TRBJ1-2; 12 bases line up with TRBD1. J was trimmed by 6 bases and V by 6 bases; bases with no gene match: 5. From germline, CDR1 is SNHLY and CDR2 FYNNEI. The CDR3 runs to 14 residues. The CDR3 spells CASSTGTGGNGYTF. The DNA for the CDR3 is TGTGCCAGCAGCACAGGGACAGGGGGCAATGGCTACACCTTC.

V gene TRBV11-2 combines with J gene TRBJ2-3; D possibly corresponds to TRBD2 (7 bases). Germline lookup yields CDR1 SGHAT and CDR2 FQNNGV. V dropped 7 bases and J dropped 4 bases, with 21 bases sitting between them. This CDR3 has 16 residues. CDR3 amino acids: CASNSEEGGPSDTQYF. Written as DNA, the CDR3 is TGTGCCAGCAACTCAGAGGAGGGGGGGCCGTCAGATACGCAGTATTTT. The full variable domain, with the rest looked up from reference TRBV11-2 and TRBJ2-3, is EAGVAQSPRYKIIEKRQSVAFWCNPISGHATLYWYQQILGQGPKLLIQFQNNGVVDDSQLPKDRFSAERLKGVDSTLKIQPAKLEDSAVYLCASNSEEGGPSDTQYFGPGTRLTVL.

The genes are TRBV7-9 and TRBJ1-2; the match to TRBD1 covers 12 bases. The germline V gene has CDR1 SEHNR and CDR2 FQNEAQ (reference sequence). The CDR3 length is 13 residues. With V trimmed by 5 bases and J by 10 bases, 5 bases remained unmatched. The CDR3 loop reads CASSLGTGGSYTF. The CDR3 DNA sequence: TGTGCCAGCAGCCTTGGGACAGGGGGCTCCTACACCTTC.

J is TRBJ1-5 and V is TRBV19; tentative D call: TRBD1 (5 bases). In germline, CDR1 is LNHDA, CDR2 SQIVND (reference sequence). V was shortened by 8 bases and J by 2 bases, with 13 bases between the two germline ends. CDR3 length: 14 amino acids. CDR3 loop: CASLKGKGNQPQHF. The CDR3 DNA reads TGTGCCAGTCTTAAGGGGAAAGGCAATCAGCCCCAGCATTTT.

This clone was observed a handful of times. This sequence joins TRBV7-9 and TRBJ1-4; 7 bases line up with TRBD1. V was clipped by 8 bases and J by 3 bases; unmatched bases: 12. CDR3 length: 16 amino acids. Germline V gene sequence: CDR1 SEHNR, CDR2 FQNEAQ (reference sequence). The CDR3 DNA reads as TGTGCCAGCCTTGGACGACAGGGTTCGGCTAATGAAAAACTGTTTTTT. It is translated as CASLGRQGSANEKLFF.

This clone was seen only once. The chain couples TRBV2 to TRBJ2-3, with D possibly matching TRBD1 (6 bases). The germline gives CDR1 SNHLY, CDR2 FYNNEI. Trimming removed 7 bases at V and 4 bases at J, with 21 bases between. This CDR3 is built from 16 residues. The DNA for the CDR3 is TGTGCCAGCACCCAGACAGGTACATTGAAAGCAGATACGCAGTATTTT. Amino acids: CASTQTGTLKADTQYF.

The chain joins TRBV6-5 to TRBJ2-5, with TRBD1 matching 7 bases. Germline-derived CDR1 and CDR2 are MNHEY and SVGAGI. Trimming at V came to 4 bases and at J to 3 bases, leaving 11 bases not matched to a gene. The length of the CDR3 is 16 residues. CDR3 nucleotide sequence: TGTGCCAGCAGTTTCCGACCCGGGACAGCTAAAGAGACCCAGTACTTC. Protein sequence: CASSFRPGTAKETQYF.

This chain uses TRBV18 with TRBJ2-3; D remains ambiguous. This CDR3 comprises 14 residues. Trimming stripped 3 bases from V and 2 bases from J, with 9 bases between. Germline V gives CDR1 KGHSH, CDR2 LQKENI. Here the CDR3 DNA reads TGTGCCAGCTCACCTTTAGATATCACAGATACGCAGTATTTT. Translating gives CASSPLDITDTQYF.

The V and J genes are TRBV7-2 and TRBJ1-6; tentative D call: TRBD1 (6 bases). The CDR3 covers 14 residues. The V end was cut by 3 bases, the J end by 10 bases, with 13 bases between. Germline-derived CDR1 and CDR2 are SGHTA and FQGNSA. The CDR3 DNA reads TGTGCCAGCAGCTTGTTAACAGGGTTGTCACCCCTCCACTTT. Amino acid sequence: CASSLLTGLSPLHF.

The chain is built from TRBV30 and TRBJ2-7, with TRBD1 as a possible D gene (6 bases). The germline V and J ends were trimmed by 2 bases and 2 bases, with 10 bases remaining between them. The CDR3 sequence is 13 residues long. Germline lookup yields CDR1 GTSNPN and CDR2 SVGIG (reference sequence). The CDR3 DNA reads as TGTGCCTGGAGTACTGGGGACACCTACGAGCAGTACTTC. It codes for CAWSTGDTYEQYF.